This TCR beta chain was profiled in a study of post-analysis software for immune sequencing data. At the level of the study: Secondary progressive, relapsing-remitting and progressive-relapsing multiple sclerosis were among the included disease courses.

The sample holds one count of this clonotype. Its antigen is unidentified. cDNA libraries of TCR beta carried unique molecular identifiers. Between about 0.85 and 11 million T cells gave rise to some 450,000 cDNA molecules. TCRdb itself ran the PCR reads through MiXCR, one entry per CDR3 protein. The repertoire holds fewer than 850,000 distinct CDR3 sequences, roughly 46% seen once, with roughly 5.2% in the top ten. The V gene lost 0 bases and the J gene lost 5 bases, with 10 bases spanning the gap. This CDR3 has 14 residues. The germline gives CDR1 SGDLS, CDR2 YYNGEE. Overall study results and limits: Batch-mates among the samples co-clustered strongly by F measure. Relative to controls, patients had about five TRBV segments at higher frequency, with TRBV5-6, TRBV5-1 and TRBV20-1 among these. Multiple sclerosis patients had significantly lower normalized Chao1 diversity than controls.

V and J are TRBV9 and TRBJ2-3; perhaps TRBD2 as D (6 bases). The source of this sequence is a girl aged 10-17 years with multiple sclerosis. The sample was blood. CDR3 nucleotide sequence: TGTGCCAGCAGCGTAGCGGGACTTAGAGATACGCAGTATTTT. Protein: CASSVAGLRDTQYF.